This TCR beta chain is from a study of T-cell memory formation after mild COVID-19 (dated by TCRdb to the early 2020s). With respect to the entire study: TCR sequence clusters from the two donors were found to be largely donor specific. In a couple of donors, T-cell clones that expanded and contracted after mild COVID-19 were tracked by sequencing TCRalpha and TCRbeta repertoires over time. The cohort was made up of two young adult volunteers, one female and one male, who were previously healthy.

What the work shows at the level of the full study, not this receptor alone: From day 15 to 85, contracting clones showed balanced CD4/CD8 phenotypes, whereas a second wave of clones that expanded from day 15 to 37 leaned towards CD4+. Whether the second-wave clones peaking on day 37 were SARS-CoV-2 specific was not confirmed. The study included only a couple of mild cases, and larger cohorts that include severe cases with pre-infection samples were judged to be necessary. Some responding clones were found in pre-infection memory, which suggests that pre-existing cross-reactive memory T cells took part in the SARS-CoV-2 response. Contracting CD4+ clones appeared mostly in the CM and EM memory subsets, whereas CD8+ clones were enriched in EMRA.

CDR1 and CDR2 were assigned from the germline V gene as SGHTA and FQGNSA. The CDR3, from cysteine to phenylalanine, totals 13 residues. Here the CDR3 DNA is all that survives: 39 bases in frame from base 1. V was cut back by 3 bases and J by 4 bases, leaving a gap of 8 bases between them. This clonotype was seen only a few times. Its antigen target is currently unknown. There are no base qualities to consult, and no much larger clone falls within one base. Data came from an Illumina NovaSeq 6000. TCRalpha and TCRbeta cDNA libraries were constructed by 5'RACE with constant-segment primers, with sample barcodes and unique molecular identifiers being introduced. Trizol reagent was used to extract RNA from every sample. Library amplification was performed in two PCR steps, and a second sample barcode and Illumina TruSeq adapters were introduced in the second step. Sequencing of the libraries was done on an Illumina NovaSeq, producing 2 x 150 bp paired-end reads. The source study handled its data this way. Reads were demultiplexed and collapsed into UMI-guided consensus sequences with migec v1.2.7. Using mixcr v2.1.11, UMI consensuses were aligned to TRA and TRB V and J templates and then assembled into clonotypes. A clonotype was counted as expanded or contracted only if both edgeR and NoisET called the change significant, with noise models trained on biological replicates. For edgeR calls, the thresholds were a false discovery rate-adjusted p below 0.01 and a log2 fold-change of 1. As an exploratory analysis of dynamics, PCA with hierarchical clustering was applied to max-normalized trajectories of the 1000 most abundant clonotypes. Separately sequenced CD4+ and CD8+ repertoires were used to assign the CD4 or CD8 phenotype of responding clones. TCRdb ran its own pipeline on the public reads, namely fastp trimming at Q25 and MiXCR clone calling, and kept in-frame beta chains. Identical CDR3 protein sequences are pooled into one entry, listed with their most common genes and DNA. The V and J calls reflect TCRdb's pipeline rather than the authors' work. This sample lists more than 300,000 distinct CDR3 sequences; 20% to 25% were detected once. The ten largest clones represent 20% to 25% of the sample.

PBMCs were isolated by Ficoll-Paque density gradient centrifugation. This TCR came from a man aged 18-30 years who had mild COVID-19 (a few samples of this study predate the infection). The sample titles of this study are shuffled in the database, so cell type and time point are left out; the donor was told from shared clones. In this chain, TRBV7-2 is recombined with TRBJ2-3; the D gene lacks a confident call. The sample consisted of PBMCs or a T cell subset sorted from them (not recorded which). The CDR3 region: CASSFSFADTQYF. The nucleotide sequence is TGTGCCAGCAGCTTCTCATTTGCAGATACGCAGTATTTT.